The 4 T cell receptor beta chains listed next were all sequenced from one sample in a study of blood T cells in healthy people across ages. With a J-beta primer mix and a sample-barcoded 5' primer, a second PCR ran 7 to 11 cycles. TCRdb itself ran the 5' RACE reads through MiXCR, one entry per CDR3 protein. The data hold some 1.8 million distinct CDR3 sequences, with around 40% observed a single time. The sequenced sample consisted of blood. These receptor sequences come from a human donor in good health.

As concerns this clonotype: An end of the junction does not agree with germline; a read error may underlie this. This chain joins TRBV3-1 and TRBJ2-3; perhaps TRBD1 as D (6 bases). CDR3 size: 16 residues. Germline V gives CDR1 LGHDT, CDR2 YNNKEL (reference sequence). The CDR3 nucleotides read TGTGTCAGCAGCCAATGGGGGAACAGGGGCACAGATACGCAGTATTTT. Translated, it gives CVSSQWGNRGTDTQYF.

The chain combines TRBV12-3 or TRBV12-4 with TRBJ1-1; no clear D. The CDR3 sequence is 14 residues long. V was pared by 5 bases and J by 2 bases, with 12 bases between. The CDR3 coding sequence is TGTGCCAGCAGTCAAGACTTAACTAACACTGAAGCTTTCTTT. Translating gives CASSQDLTNTEAFF.

The rearrangement links TRBV6-1 to TRBJ1-5; D possibly corresponds to TRBD1 (5 bases). The CDR3 covers 13 residues. V dropped 3 bases and J dropped 6 bases, with 9 bases sitting between them. Germline CDR1 reads MNHNS; CDR2 reads SASEGT. The CDR3 loop reads CASSDQGSQPQHF. As DNA, the CDR3 is TGTGCCAGCAGTGATCAGGGAAGTCAGCCCCAGCATTTT.

This clonotype appeared many times. A read error may account for a junction end that differs from germline. This chain links TRBV5-1 with TRBJ1-2, with 9 bases that match TRBD1. The CDR3 runs to 14 residues. Germline CDR1 reads SGHRS; CDR2 reads YFSETQ. The CDR3, as DNA: TGTGCCAGCAGTTGGGGACAGGGAAACTATGGCTACACCTTC. Its translation is CASSWGQGNYGYTF.